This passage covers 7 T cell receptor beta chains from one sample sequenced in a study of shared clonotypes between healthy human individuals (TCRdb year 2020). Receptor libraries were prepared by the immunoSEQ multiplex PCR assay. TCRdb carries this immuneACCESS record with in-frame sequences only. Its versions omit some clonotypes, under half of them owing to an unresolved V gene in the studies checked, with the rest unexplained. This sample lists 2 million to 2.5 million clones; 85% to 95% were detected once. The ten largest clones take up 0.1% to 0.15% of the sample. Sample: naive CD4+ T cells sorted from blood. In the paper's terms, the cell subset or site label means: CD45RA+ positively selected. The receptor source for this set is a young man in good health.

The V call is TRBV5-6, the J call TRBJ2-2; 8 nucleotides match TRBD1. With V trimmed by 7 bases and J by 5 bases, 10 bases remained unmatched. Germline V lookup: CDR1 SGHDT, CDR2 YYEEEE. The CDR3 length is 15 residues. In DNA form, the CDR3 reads TGTGCCAGCGCACCACAGGGGGGCAGGACCGGGGAGCTGTTTTTT. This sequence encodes CASAPQGGRTGELFF.

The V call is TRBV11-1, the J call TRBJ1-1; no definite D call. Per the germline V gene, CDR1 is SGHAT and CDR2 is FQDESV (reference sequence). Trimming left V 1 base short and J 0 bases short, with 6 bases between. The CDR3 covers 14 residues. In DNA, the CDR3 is TGTGCCAGCAGCTTAGTGACGGTGAACACTGAAGCTTTCTTT. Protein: CASSLVTVNTEAFF.

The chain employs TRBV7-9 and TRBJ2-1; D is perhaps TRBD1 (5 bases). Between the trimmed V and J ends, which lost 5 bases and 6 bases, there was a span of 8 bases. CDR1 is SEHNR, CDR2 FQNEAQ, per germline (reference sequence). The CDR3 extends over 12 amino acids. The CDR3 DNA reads TGTGCCAGCAGCGTACAGGTCAATGAGCAGTTCTTC. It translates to CASSVQVNEQFF.

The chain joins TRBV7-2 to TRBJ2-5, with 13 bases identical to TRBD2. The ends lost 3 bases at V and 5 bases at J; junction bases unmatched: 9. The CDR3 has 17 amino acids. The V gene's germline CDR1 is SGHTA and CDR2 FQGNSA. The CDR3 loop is CASSLGRLAGGLETQYF. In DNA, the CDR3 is TGTGCCAGCAGCTTGGGTAGACTAGCGGGAGGCCTCGAGACCCAGTACTTC.

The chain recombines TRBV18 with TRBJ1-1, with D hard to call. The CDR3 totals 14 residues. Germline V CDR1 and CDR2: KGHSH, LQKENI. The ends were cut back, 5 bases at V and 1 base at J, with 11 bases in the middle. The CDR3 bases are TGTGCCAGCTCAACGGGAGGAGAGAACACTGAAGCTTTCTTT. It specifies CASSTGGENTEAFF.

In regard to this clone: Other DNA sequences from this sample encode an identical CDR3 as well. In nucleotides, the CDR3 is TGCGCCAGCAGCTCACTAGCGGGAGGCTACAATGAGCAGTTCTTC. Protein product: CASSSLAGGYNEQFF. The genes are TRBV5-1 and TRBJ2-1; 12 positions match TRBD2. CDR1 and CDR2 (germline): SGHRS, YFSETQ. CDR3 length: 15 residues. V lost 3 bases, J lost 3 bases, and 1 base stayed unmatched.

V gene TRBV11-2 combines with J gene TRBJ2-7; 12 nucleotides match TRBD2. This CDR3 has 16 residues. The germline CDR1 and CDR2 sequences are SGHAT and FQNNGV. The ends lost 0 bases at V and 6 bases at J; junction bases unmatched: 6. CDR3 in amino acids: CASSLDRPLAGGEQYF. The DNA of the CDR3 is TGTGCCAGCAGCTTAGATCGTCCACTAGCGGGAGGCGAGCAGTACTTC.